These 7 T cell receptor beta chains were all obtained from the same sample, sequenced in a study of radiation and T cells in renal cell carcinoma. Clones were read by immunoSEQ multiplex PCR, and TCRdb kept only the in-frame ones, dropping some. The sample lists more than 95,000 clones; approximately 78% were seen once. Time point noted: baseline pretreatment blood. The treatment is: 15 Gy SBRT to primary tumor, nephrectomy 4 weeks later. Sequenced here: blood, sampled from a patient whose treatment included radiotherapy and nephrectomy. The receptors derive from a woman in her sixties or seventies with renal cell carcinoma.

This sequence joins TRBV11-2 and TRBJ1-2; 10 bases are shared with TRBD1. Trimming removed 5 bases from V and 8 bases from J; junction bases left unmatched: 5. There are 13 residues in the CDR3. CDR1 and CDR2 from the germline V gene are SGHAT and FQNNGV. CDR3 region: CASSPTGGKGYTF. The CDR3 nucleotides read TGTGCCAGCAGCCCGACAGGGGGCAAAGGCTACACCTTC.

This chain uses TRBV9 with TRBJ2-2; TRBD2 matches at 9 bases. Trimming at V came to 4 bases and at J to 6 bases, leaving 4 bases not matched to a gene. The germline V gene encodes CDR1 SGDLS and CDR2 YYNGEE. This CDR3 has 14 residues. CDR3 sequence reads: CASSPSGVPGELFF. The CDR3, as DNA: TGTGCCAGCAGCCCTAGCGGGGTTCCCGGGGAGCTGTTTTTT. Full variable domain (remainder filled in from reference TRBV9 and TRBJ2-2): DSGVTQTPKHLITATGQRVTLRCSPRSGDLSVYWYQQSLDQGLQFLIQYYNGEERAKGNILERFSAQQFPDLHSELNLSSLELGDSALYFCASSPSGVPGELFFGEGSRLTVL.

The chain joins TRBV6-1 to TRBJ1-5, with 7 bases that match TRBD1. This CDR3 is 15 amino acids long. The V gene end was trimmed by 9 bases and the J gene end by 1 base; junction bases not matched to a gene: 9. CDR1 and CDR2 (germline): MNHNS, SASEGT. The CDR3 is CASQTGVTSNQPQHF. In DNA, the CDR3 is TGTGCCAGTCAAACAGGGGTGACGAGCAATCAGCCCCAGCATTTT.

This clone was counted only a few times. The rearrangement joins TRBV6-5 to TRBJ2-7; D gene unclear. The CDR3 totals 11 residues. Germline V gene sequence: CDR1 MNHEY, CDR2 SVGAGI. V was cut by 7 bases and J by 3 bases, with 7 bases left in between. CDR3 DNA sequence: TGTGCCAGCACCCTGGGCTACGAGCAGTACTTC. It codes for CASTLGYEQYF.

The chain has TRBV28 and TRBJ2-2; D might be TRBD2 (5 bases). Trimming took off 1 base at V and 6 bases at J, with 9 bases between the two ends. CDR1 and CDR2 from the germline V gene are MDHEN and SYDVKM. This CDR3 has 14 residues. The CDR3 DNA sequence: TGTGCCAGCAGTTTATTTGACTATCCCGGGGAGCTGTTTTTT. It encodes CASSLFDYPGELFF.

This clone occurred once. The V and J genes are TRBV7-6 and TRBJ1-1, with D hard to call. V gave up 3 bases and J gave up 5 bases, with 16 bases separating them. The CDR3 has 15 amino acids. CDR1 and CDR2 from the germline V gene are SGHVS and FNYEAQ. The CDR3 here is CASSFRVDRRTEAFF. The CDR3 DNA follows: TGTGCCAGCAGCTTCAGAGTTGATCGAAGGACTGAAGCTTTCTTT.

The chain recombines TRBV29-1 with TRBJ1-3, with a tentative D call TRBD1 (6 bases). Germline CDR1 is SQVTM and CDR2 is ANQGSEA. The CDR3 has 12 amino acids. With 7 bases removed from V and 2 bases from J, the gap between germline ends came to 9 bases. The CDR3 loop reads CSAQGTGNTIYF. CDR3 DNA sequence: TGCAGCGCACAGGGAACTGGAAACACCATATATTTT.